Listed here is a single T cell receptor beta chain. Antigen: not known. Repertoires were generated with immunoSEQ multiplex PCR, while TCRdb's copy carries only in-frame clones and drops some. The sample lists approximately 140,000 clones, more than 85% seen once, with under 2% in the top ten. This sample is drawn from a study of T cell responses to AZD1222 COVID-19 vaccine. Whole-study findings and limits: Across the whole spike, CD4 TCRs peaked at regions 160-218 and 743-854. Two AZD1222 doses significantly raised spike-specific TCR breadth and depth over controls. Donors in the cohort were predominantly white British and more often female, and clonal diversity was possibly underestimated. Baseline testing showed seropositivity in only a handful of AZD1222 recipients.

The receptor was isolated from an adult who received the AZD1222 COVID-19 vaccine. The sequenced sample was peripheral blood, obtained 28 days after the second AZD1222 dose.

The DNA for the CDR3 is TGTGCCAGCAGCCAAGAGCGTGGGTATGGCTACACCTTC. Encoded protein: CASSQERGYGYTF. This chain joins TRBV3-1 (or the pseudogene TRBV3-2) and TRBJ1-2; D gene uncertain. Trimming removed 0 bases from V and 5 bases from J, with 7 bases in between. The germline V gene has CDR1 LGHDT and CDR2 YNNKEL (reference sequence). The CDR3 totals 13 residues.